Following are 32 T cell receptor beta chains from one sample sequenced in a study of blood T cell repertoires in COVID-19 (dated by TCRdb to the early 2020s). Library creation used the immunoSEQ multiplex PCR assay. Held by TCRdb, this immuneACCESS table contains in-frame sequences only and omits some clones. Under half of the omission traces to an unresolved V gene where checked; the cause of the rest is unknown. The sample records hundreds of thousands of clones, around nine tenths of which are singletons. The top ten clonotypes cover 0.72% of the sample. The sample taken for sequencing was peripheral blood. The receptors derive from a man between 40 and 49 years old with acute or convalescent COVID-19.

The DNA for the CDR3 is TGCGCCAGCAGCTTGGCCAGCGGGCTCGGGGAGCTGTTTTTT. It codes for CASSLASGLGELFF. The J gene is TRBJ2-2, the V gene TRBV5-1; tentative D call: TRBD2 (6 bases). The CDR3 consists of 14 residues. From germline, CDR1 is SGHRS and CDR2 YFSETQ. Trimming cost V 0 bases and J 7 bases, with 10 bases left between them.

This clone showed up just a few times. This chain connects TRBV9 to TRBJ1-2; D is unresolved. Germline V gene lookup returns CDR1 SGDLS and CDR2 YYNGEE. The CDR3 runs 15 residues. V was pared by 2 bases and J by 5 bases, with 16 bases between. The CDR3 loop reads CASSVALPGGYGYTF. DNA for the CDR3: TGTGCCAGCAGCGTCGCCCTCCCCGGAGGATATGGCTACACCTTC.

The chain is built from TRBV27 and TRBJ1-6, with 7 bases lining up with TRBD1. With 7 bases clipped from V and 5 bases from J, the junction kept 17 bases outside the gene matches. The V gene's germline CDR1 is MNHEY and CDR2 SMNVEV (reference sequence). The CDR3 covers 18 residues. Here the CDR3 reads CASKKGAAVTRNNSPLHF. The CDR3 nucleotides read TGTGCCAGCAAAAAGGGGGCCGCCGTTACTAGGAATAATTCACCCCTCCACTTT.

The gene calls are TRBV27 and TRBJ2-7; TRBD1 might be the D (5 bases). Germline CDR1 reads MNHEY; CDR2 reads SMNVEV (reference sequence). The length of the CDR3 is 11 residues. The V end lost 5 bases, the J end lost 5 bases, and 7 bases lay between the germline ends. The CDR3 is CASSQGHEQYF. The CDR3 DNA reads TGTGCCAGCAGTCAGGGCCACGAGCAGTACTTC.

The chain couples TRBV18 to TRBJ1-6; D gene ambiguous. The V end lost 1 base, the J end lost 10 bases, and 14 bases lay between the germline ends. This CDR3 comprises 15 residues. Germline assignment: CDR1 KGHSH and CDR2 LQKENI. The CDR3 loop reads CASSPRTAHGSPLHF. In DNA form, the CDR3 reads TGTGCCAGCTCACCACGAACAGCCCATGGATCACCCCTCCACTTT.

V and J are TRBV7-9 and TRBJ1-5; D is possibly TRBD1 (6 bases). V shed 0 bases and J shed 5 bases, with 11 bases lying between them. The CDR3 runs 15 residues. The germline V gene encodes CDR1 SEHNR and CDR2 FQNEAQ (reference sequence). CDR3 bases: TGTGCCAGCAGCTTAGCTTCAAACAGGGATCAGCCCCAGCATTTT. Encoded protein: CASSLASNRDQPQHF.

This clone was observed a handful of times. The V gene is TRBV3-1 (or the pseudogene TRBV3-2), the J gene TRBJ1-6; 8 nucleotides line up with TRBD1. Germline CDR1 and CDR2: LGHDT and YNNKEL (reference sequence). CDR3 length: 18 residues. Losses at the gene ends were 2 bases for V and 7 bases for J; bases not matched to a gene: 13. The CDR3 nucleotides are TGTGCCAGCAGCCAATCGGCAGGGGGCCTCCTGTGGAATTCACCCCTCCACTTT. Its protein is CASSQSAGGLLWNSPLHF.

The chain carries TRBV18 and TRBJ2-3, with 12 bases fitting TRBD2. Germline V CDR1 and CDR2: KGHSH, LQKENI. This CDR3 contains 14 residues. The V segment lost 3 bases and the J segment 14 bases; nucleotides outside the gene matches: 9. CDR3 DNA sequence: TGTGCCAGCTCACCGCCCCAACTAGCGGGAGGTCGGTATTTT. Translated: CASSPPQLAGGRYF.

This clone has a single count. The rearrangement links TRBV7-8 to TRBJ2-3, with TRBD2 as a possible D gene (6 bases). Germline assignment: CDR1 SGHVS and CDR2 FQNEAQ. CDR3 length: 15 amino acids. With 5 bases removed from V and 5 bases from J, the gap between germline ends came to 17 bases. CDR3 sequence: CASSTRAGLGDTQYF. CDR3 bases: TGTGCCAGCAGCACAAGGGCGGGATTGGGAGATACGCAGTATTTT.

V is TRBV5-6 and J is TRBJ1-2; D is unclear. The CDR3 is 13 amino acids. V was cut by 4 bases and J by 0 bases, with 7 bases left in between. Germline assignment: CDR1 SGHDT and CDR2 YYEEEE. For the CDR3, the DNA is TGTGCCAGCAGCGCGTGGTCTAACTATGGCTACACCTTC. Translation: CASSAWSNYGYTF.

The chain's CDR3 is CASSVQGNNEQFF. In DNA form, the CDR3 reads TGCGCCAGCAGTGTTCAGGGAAACAATGAGCAGTTCTTC. This chain links TRBV5-1 with TRBJ2-1, with a weak D call TRBD1 (5 bases). V lost 5 bases and J 5 bases, leaving 11 bases between the germline ends. The CDR3 is 13 amino acids. In germline, CDR1 is SGHRS, CDR2 YFSETQ.

The V call is TRBV19, the J call TRBJ2-7, with TRBD1 as a possible D gene (5 bases). V was cut by 1 base and J by 3 bases, with 13 bases left in between. Germline CDR1 and CDR2: LNHDA and SQIVND (reference sequence). The CDR3 has 15 amino acids. CDR3 nucleotide sequence: TGTGCCAGTAGTATAGCGGTAGGACATAACTACGAGCAGTACTTC. It codes for CASSIAVGHNYEQYF.

The V call is TRBV24-1, the J call TRBJ1-1; D possibly corresponds to TRBD1 (5 bases). Trimming took off 4 bases at V and 1 base at J, with 12 bases between the two ends. Germline loops: CDR1 KGHDR, CDR2 SFDVKD. CDR3 length: 15 amino acids. The CDR3 DNA reads as TGTGCCACCAGTGAATCCACAGGACAGAACACTGAAGCTTTCTTT. It specifies CATSESTGQNTEAFF.

The chain recombines TRBV3-1 (or the pseudogene TRBV3-2) with TRBJ1-1; D might be TRBD1 (5 bases). Trimming shortened V by 4 bases and J by 11 bases, and 23 bases separated the two germline ends. CDR3 size: 15 residues. Germline assignment: CDR1 LGHDT and CDR2 YNNKEL (reference sequence). The CDR3 region has the DNA TGTGCCAGCAGCCTGAATTGGAGGGGCTCGACAGCCGCTTTCTTT. Its protein is CASSLNWRGSTAAFF.

This chain links TRBV27 with TRBJ2-7, with 9 bases matching TRBD1. Germline CDR1 reads MNHEY; CDR2 reads SMNVEV (reference sequence). This CDR3 spans 18 amino acids. The junction had 16 bases not matched to a gene; V was cut back by 5 bases and J by 2 bases. CDR3 amino acids: CASSPFLRQGVTTYEQYF. The CDR3 DNA is TGTGCCAGCAGTCCCTTTTTGCGACAGGGGGTGACGACCTACGAGCAGTACTTC.

The chain carries TRBV27 and TRBJ1-4, with D possibly being TRBD1 (5 bases). The germline V gene encodes CDR1 MNHEY and CDR2 SMNVEV (reference sequence). The V gene lost 5 bases and the J gene lost 8 bases, with 21 bases spanning the gap. CDR3 length: 16 amino acids. CDR3 amino acids: CASSRRDGQGTEKLFF. Here the CDR3 DNA reads TGTGCCAGCAGTCGAAGGGATGGGCAGGGAACCGAAAAACTGTTTTTT.

The J gene is TRBJ2-7, the V gene TRBV3-1 (or the pseudogene TRBV3-2); TRBD1 agrees at 11 bases. Trimming cost V 4 bases and J 3 bases; bases outside gene matches: 8. Germline V gene sequence: CDR1 LGHDT, CDR2 YNNKEL (reference sequence). The CDR3 contains 16 residues. The CDR3 sequence is CASSLAGGQGDYEQYF. CDR3 DNA sequence: TGTGCCAGCAGCCTGGCTGGGGGACAGGGGGACTACGAGCAGTACTTC.

The CDR3 reads CASIERGTEAFF. DNA of the CDR3: TGTGCCAGCATAGAGCGGGGAACTGAAGCTTTCTTT. This sequence joins TRBV6-6 and TRBJ1-1; D is undetermined. Germline CDR1 and CDR2: MNHNY and SVGAGI (reference sequence). The CDR3 has 12 residues. The ends were cut back, 7 bases at V and 5 bases at J, with 11 bases in the middle.

The rearrangement uses TRBV28 and TRBJ1-1; D ambiguous. V lost 6 bases and J 8 bases, leaving 16 bases between the germline ends. The CDR3 length is 13 residues. CDR1 is MDHEN, CDR2 SYDVKM, per germline. The CDR3 here is CASRSSLFREAFF. In DNA form, the CDR3 reads TGTGCCAGCAGGTCGTCTTTATTTCGGGAAGCTTTCTTT.

The chain couples TRBV29-1 to TRBJ2-7; TRBD1 matches 9 bases. The V and J ends lost 5 bases and 8 bases, in that order; junction bases with no gene match: 10. The CDR3 sequence is 13 residues long. Per the germline V gene, CDR1 is SQVTM and CDR2 is ANQGSEA. CDR3 protein: CSVLPGQGQQQYF. The CDR3 nucleotides read TGCAGCGTTTTACCGGGACAGGGACAACAGCAGTACTTC.

The genes are TRBV5-1 and TRBJ2-3; 7 bases agree with TRBD2. Germline CDR1 SGHRS, CDR2 YFSETQ. Unmatched junction bases numbered 4, after V lost 0 bases and J lost 6 bases. CDR3 length: 14 residues. DNA of the CDR3: TGCGCCAGCAGCTTGGGAGCGGGATCGGATACGCAGTATTTT. It yields the protein CASSLGAGSDTQYF.

The chain employs TRBV2 and TRBJ2-5, with a tentative D call TRBD2 (6 bases). Trimming removed 4 bases from V and 4 bases from J, with 16 bases in between. This CDR3 comprises 15 residues. Germline V CDR1 and CDR2: SNHLY, FYNNEI. CDR3 residues: CASSALLGGRETQYF. CDR3 nucleotide sequence: TGTGCCAGCAGTGCTCTACTAGGAGGGAGAGAGACCCAGTACTTC.

The chain recombines TRBV7-3 with TRBJ2-1; 7 bases line up with TRBD2. Germline values: CDR1 SGHTA, CDR2 FQGTGA. This CDR3 region has 14 residues. V shed 5 bases and J 8 bases; nucleotides not matched to a gene: 9. CDR3 loop: CASSARLASDEQFF. As DNA, the CDR3 is TGTGCCAGCAGCGCGCGACTAGCTAGCGATGAGCAGTTCTTC.

V usage is TRBV5-5 and J usage is TRBJ2-5, with 9 bases fitting TRBD2. The CDR3 extends over 14 amino acids. Germline assignment: CDR1 SGHKS and CDR2 YYEKEE (reference sequence). V lost 4 bases to trimming and J lost 7 bases; unmatched junction nucleotides: 8. As DNA, the CDR3 is TGTGCCAGCAGCCGAATAGCGGGAGCGATGACCCAGTACTTC. Translating it yields CASSRIAGAMTQYF.

This clone has only one observation. The chain uses TRBV7-2 and TRBJ2-7, with 8 bases that match TRBD1. Germline values: CDR1 SGHTA, CDR2 FQGNSA. The trim removed 1 base at V and 3 bases at J, leaving 5 bases unmatched. The CDR3 is 15 amino acids. The CDR3 sequence: CASSLGGDRGYEQYF. Written as DNA, the CDR3 is TGTGCCAGCAGCTTAGGAGGTGACAGGGGCTACGAGCAGTACTTC.

The rearrangement uses TRBV4-2 and TRBJ1-1; 8 nucleotides agree with TRBD1. With V trimmed by 6 bases and J by 4 bases, 7 bases remained unmatched. The CDR3 totals 14 residues. The V gene's germline CDR1 is LGHNA and CDR2 YNFKEQ. In nucleotides, the CDR3 is TGTGCCAGCAGGGGCCCAGGGGGCGTCACTGAAGCTTTCTTT. Translation gives CASRGPGGVTEAFF.

The genes are TRBV25-1 and TRBJ2-2; 7 bases align to TRBD1. Unmatched junction bases numbered 8, after V lost 7 bases and J lost 3 bases. This CDR3 contains 15 residues. Germline V lookup: CDR1 MGHDK, CDR2 SYGVNS. CDR3 coding DNA: TGTGCCAGCACTCTAACGACAGGGTACACCGGGGAGCTGTTTTTT. Translating it yields CASTLTTGYTGELFF.

Note on this clone: The same CDR3 arises from other DNA sequences in this sample as well. V gene TRBV6-2 or TRBV6-3 combines with J gene TRBJ1-5, with D possibly TRBD1 on 5 matching bases. This CDR3 contains 15 residues. The V gene's germline CDR1 is MNHEY and CDR2 SVGEGT. V lost 2 bases and J 0 bases, leaving 8 bases between the germline ends. CDR3 in amino acids: CASSYRGGSNQPQHF. The CDR3 DNA reads TGTGCCAGCAGTTACCGGGGGGGTAGCAATCAGCCCCAGCATTTT.

The chain is built from TRBV5-1 and TRBJ2-3, with 7 bases aligning to TRBD1. Germline CDR1 is SGHRS and CDR2 is YFSETQ. The V segment lost 2 bases and the J segment 5 bases; nucleotides outside the gene matches: 11. The CDR3 spans 16 residues. CDR3: CASSFSGQASIDTQYF. The CDR3 DNA is TGCGCCAGCAGCTTTTCCGGACAGGCGTCCATAGATACGCAGTATTTT.

The V gene is TRBV28, the J gene TRBJ1-1; 8 nucleotides match TRBD1. This CDR3 comprises 16 residues. Germline CDR1 MDHEN, CDR2 SYDVKM. Losses at the gene ends were 4 bases for V and 3 bases for J; bases not matched to a gene: 10. The CDR3 protein is CASSSVPGQEDTEAFF. CDR3 DNA sequence: TGTGCCAGCAGTTCCGTACCGGGACAGGAGGACACTGAAGCTTTCTTT.

CDR3 sequence reads: CASSRYQGRNSPLHF. The CDR3 DNA reads as TGTGCCAGCAGCCGATACCAGGGGCGGAATTCACCCCTCCACTTT. V and J are TRBV6-5 and TRBJ1-6; weak D call: TRBD1 (6 bases). The V end lost 6 bases, the J end lost 7 bases, and 16 bases lay between the germline ends. The CDR3 runs to 15 residues. Per the germline V gene, CDR1 is MNHEY and CDR2 is SVGAGI.

This chain connects TRBV7-9 to TRBJ1-4, with a possible D match to TRBD1 (6 bases). CDR1 and CDR2 (germline): SEHNR, FQNEAQ (reference sequence). The ends were cut back, 4 bases at V and 6 bases at J, with 21 bases in the middle. This CDR3 comprises 17 residues. Written as DNA, the CDR3 is TGTGCCAGCAGCTCCCGGGTCTCCCGGGGGGGCTATGAAAAACTGTTTTTT. It specifies CASSSRVSRGGYEKLFF. Supplemented by reference TRBV7-9 and TRBJ1-4, the full variable domain reads DTGVSQNPRHKITKRGQNVTFRCDPISEHNRLYWYRQTLGQGPEFLTYFQNEAQLEKSRLLSDRFSAERPKGSFSTLEIQRTEQGDSAMYLCASSSRVSRGGYEKLFFGSGTQLSVL.